The rows below give T cell receptor beta chains drawn from one sample of a study of breast tumors, draining lymph nodes, adjacent tissues. TCRdb redid the calling of the multiplex PCR reads with MiXCR, one entry per CDR3 protein. The sample includes some 83,000 distinct CDR3 sequences, roughly a fifth seen only once; the top ten take 2.4%. Material: axillary lymph node tissue. These receptor sequences come from a female donor with breast cancer. Some clones in this sample may be carry-over from other donors' samples. Both conserved end residues are part of each CDR3. A D gene is named only where the DNA matches it firmly. Where a row states a size, it is once, few, many or the class of an expanded clone; other rows omit it.

NA | many | 13 | TRBJ2-1 | TRBV20-1 | CSASSRGLGEQFF | TGCAGTGCTAGCTCCCGCGGGCTGGGTGAGCAGTTCTTC
NA | many | 11 | TRBJ2-3 | TRBV28 | CASIMSDTQYF | TGTGCCAGCATTATGTCAGATACGCAGTATTTT
NA | many | 11 | TRBJ2-1 | TRBV29-1 | CSAQGGNEQFF | TGCAGCGCCCAGGGGGGAAATGAGCAGTTCTTC
TRBD2 | many | 13 | TRBJ2-5 | TRBV9 | CASSVVKRETQYF | TGTGCCAGCAGCGTAGTCAAGCGGGAAACCCAGTACTTC
NA | many | 13 | TRBJ2-5 | TRBV7-8 | CASSLAGGETQYF | TGTGCCAGCAGCTTAGCAGGGGGAGAGACCCAGTACTTC
TRBD1 | few | 15 | TRBJ2-2 | TRBV4-2 | CASSQVTGVTGELFF | TGTGCCAGCAGCCAAGTAACAGGGGTCACCGGGGAGCTGTTTTTT
NA | many | 13 | TRBJ2-5 | TRBV6-5 | CASSYKPRETQYF | TGTGCCAGCAGTTACAAGCCCCGAGAGACCCAGTACTTC
NA | NA | 16 | TRBJ2-2 | TRBV9 | CASSREGQGNTGGLFF | TGTGCCAGCAGCCGGGAGGGACAGGGAAACACCGGGGGGCTGTTTTTT
NA | many | 15 | TRBJ2-3 | TRBV7-8 | CASSLVIRGTDTQYF | TGTGCCAGCAGCTTAGTAATCCGGGGGACAGATACGCAGTATTTT
TRBD2 | many | 16 | TRBJ2-5 | TRBV20-1 | CSARDASGRAGETQYF | TGCAGTGCTAGAGATGCCAGCGGGAGGGCCGGCGAGACCCAGTACTTC
NA | many | 18 | TRBJ2-1 | TRBV7-9 | CASSSTLLDSVGTNEQFF | TGTGCCAGCAGTTCGACCCTCCTTGATAGCGTGGGGACGAATGAGCAGTTCTTC
NA | many | 14 | TRBJ2-7 | TRBV5-5 | CASSLRRSSYEQYF | TGTGCCAGCAGCTTGAGACGTTCGTCCTACGAGCAGTACTTC
NA | NA | 15 | TRBJ1-2 | TRBV30 | CAWSVGRKTNYGYTF | TGTGCCTGGAGTGTAGGACGAAAAACTAACTATGGCTACACCTTC
NA | many | 16 | TRBJ2-2 | TRBV4-1 | CASSQLVGGKTGELFF | TGCGCCAGCAGCCAACTCGTGGGGGGAAAAACCGGGGAGCTGTTTTTT
NA | many | 15 | TRBJ1-6 | TRBV4-1 | CASSQYTTGNSPLHF | TGCGCCAGCAGCCAATATACCACAGGGAATTCACCCCTCCACTTT
TRBD1 | many | 16 | TRBJ1-5 | TRBV5-1 | CASSLDGTGHNQPQHF | TGCGCCAGCAGCTTGGACGGGACAGGTCACAATCAGCCCCAGCATTTT
NA | many | 16 | TRBJ1-3 | TRBV20-1 | CSARDQTFSSGNTIYF | TGCAGTGCTAGAGATCAAACTTTTTCCTCTGGAAACACCATATATTTT
TRBD1 | many | 17 | TRBJ1-6 | TRBV6-6 | CASSYSPGQGANSPLHF | TGTGCCAGCAGTTACTCCCCGGGACAGGGTGCTAATTCACCCCTCCACTTT
NA | many | 16 | TRBJ2-3 | TRBV5-4 | CASSFMGGGWGDTQYF | TGTGCCAGCAGCTTTATGGGGGGCGGATGGGGAGATACGCAGTATTTT
TRBD2 | many | 14 | TRBJ2-7 | TRBV7-2 | CASSWRLAGGKQYF | TGTGCCAGCAGCTGGAGGCTAGCGGGAGGAAAGCAGTACTTC
NA | many | 13 | TRBJ1-6 | TRBV10-3 | CAITGVGGSPLHF | TGTGCCATCACTGGGGTGGGGGGTTCACCCCTCCACTTT
NA | many | 13 | TRBJ2-1 | TRBV12-3/TRBV12-4 | CASSRQLRDEQFF | TGTGCCAGCAGCCGCCAACTGAGGGATGAGCAGTTCTTC
NA | many | 14 | TRBJ2-7 | TRBV7-2 | CASSLGTSSYEQYF | TGTGCCAGCAGCTTAGGGACCTCCTCCTACGAGCAGTACTTC
NA | many | 15 | TRBJ1-5 | TRBV5-8 | CASLPAGGAGQPQHF | TGTGCCAGCCTCCCCGCGGGGGGCGCGGGACAGCCCCAGCATTTT
NA | NA | 13 | TRBJ1-5 | TRBV19 | CASSIIGNQPQHF | TGTGCCAGTAGTATTATTGGCAATCAGCCCCAGCATTTT